A single sample gave rise to the 26 T cell receptor beta chains below, sequenced in a study of T-cell memory formation after mild COVID-19. TCRdb re-analysed the 5' RACE reads in MiXCR, keeping a single row per CDR3 protein. Found here are hundreds of thousands of distinct CDR3 sequences, 15% to 20% of them singletons; the top ten hold roughly 24%. Sequenced: PBMCs or a T cell subset sorted from them (not recorded which). Source of these receptors: a man in his late teens or twenties who had mild COVID-19 (a few samples of this study predate the infection). Cell type and time point are not known.

At least ten counts were recorded for this clonotype. The genes are TRBV7-8 and TRBJ2-4; D not resolved. Looked up from germline, CDR1 is SGHVS and CDR2 is FQNEAQ. The CDR3 covers 18 residues. The V gene lost 2 bases and the J gene lost 3 bases, with 20 bases spanning the gap. The DNA for the CDR3 is TGTGCCAGCAGCTTATGGGTCGCCAGCGTACCCTTCAAAAACATTCAGTACTTC. Its translation is CASSLWVASVPFKNIQYF.

This clonotype was seen more than once but under ten times. The rearrangement joins TRBV10-3 to TRBJ1-2; maybe TRBD1 (5 bases). V was clipped by 6 bases and J by 4 bases, with 12 bases between them. The CDR3 extends over 13 amino acids. The germline V gene has CDR1 ENHRY and CDR2 SYGVKD. The CDR3 DNA reads TGTGCCATCAGGGGGGATAGTGTCTATGGCTACACCTTC. Translation gives CAIRGDSVYGYTF.

In its sample, this clonotype was seen a few times. The chain recombines TRBV7-9 with TRBJ2-7; unclear D gene. Germline CDR1 reads SEHNR; CDR2 reads FQNEAQ (reference sequence). Trimming shortened V by 5 bases and J by 2 bases, and 10 bases separated the two germline ends. The CDR3 is 13 amino acids. The CDR3 coding sequence is TGTGCCAGCAGCCTTGACCCCCCCTACGAGCAGTACGTC. It specifies CASSLDPPYEQYV.

This chain joins TRBV20-1 and TRBJ1-2; the D is unclear. V lost 0 bases to trimming and J lost 5 bases, with 16 bases between them. CDR1 is DFQATT and CDR2 is SNEGSKA in the germline V gene (reference sequence). The CDR3 is made up of 15 amino acids. CDR3 coding DNA: TGCAGTGCTAGAGATTCTCCTACTAACTTTTATGGCTACACCTTC. It specifies CSARDSPTNFYGYTF.

This clonotype was observed once. V is TRBV7-2 and J is TRBJ2-7; a weak D match, TRBD2 (5 bases). This CDR3 region has 15 residues. V shed 5 bases and J shed 1 base, with 15 bases lying between them. Looked up from germline, CDR1 is SGHTA and CDR2 is FQGNSA. The CDR3 DNA follows: TGTGCCAGCAGCCTTAGCGCGGGCGCTTCCTACGAGCAGTACTTC. The encoded protein is CASSLSAGASYEQYF.

J is TRBJ2-2 and V is TRBV7-9; D might be TRBD1 (5 bases). The CDR3 runs 15 residues. V gave up 3 bases and J gave up 2 bases, with 10 bases separating them. CDR1 SEHNR and CDR2 FQNEAQ come from the germline V gene (reference sequence). The CDR3 here is CASSLFQGNTGELFF. In DNA, the CDR3 is TGTGCCAGCAGCTTGTTCCAGGGTAACACCGGGGAGCTGTTTTTT.

The chain links TRBV9 to TRBJ2-3; D remains unclear. The V gene lost 1 base and the J gene lost 6 bases, with 9 bases spanning the gap. This CDR3 has 13 residues. Germline lookup yields CDR1 SGDLS and CDR2 YYNGEE. The CDR3 protein is CASSVTWMDTQYF. The CDR3 DNA reads TGTGCCAGCAGCGTAACGTGGATGGATACGCAGTATTTT.

The sample holds many counts of this clonotype. The chain has TRBV28 and TRBJ2-5, with D unclear. This CDR3 has 12 amino acids. Germline loops: CDR1 MDHEN, CDR2 SYDVKM. With 6 bases removed from V and 5 bases from J, the gap between germline ends came to 10 bases. The CDR3 bases are TGTGCCAGCAGCTTAATCAGCGAGACCCAGTACTTC. This translates into CASSLISETQYF. The full variable domain, with the rest looked up from reference TRBV28 and TRBJ2-5, is DVKVTQSSRYLVKRTGEKVFLECVQDMDHENMFWYRQDPGLGLRLIYFSYDVKMKEKGDIPEGYSVSREKKERFSLILESASTNQTSMYLCASSLISETQYFGPGTRLLVL.

The J gene is TRBJ2-1, the V gene TRBV10-3; 7 positions agree with TRBD1. This CDR3 comprises 11 residues. V trimming: 10 bases; J trimming: 9 bases; junction bases outside the gene matches: 6. From germline, CDR1 is ENHRY and CDR2 SYGVKD. Here the CDR3 reads CANGQAGEQFF. The DNA of the CDR3 is TGTGCCAACGGACAGGCGGGTGAGCAGTTCTTC.

This clonotype was counted many times. V usage is TRBV7-2 and J usage is TRBJ2-1; 7 nucleotides align to TRBD1. With V trimmed by 0 bases and J by 16 bases, 12 bases remained unmatched. This CDR3 is 14 amino acids long. In germline, CDR1 is SGHTA, CDR2 FQGNSA. The CDR3 spells CASSLALGQVGIFF. DNA for the CDR3: TGTGCCAGCAGCTTAGCCCTTGGACAGGTTGGGATATTCTTC. Based on the CDR3 plus reference TRBV7-2 and TRBJ2-1, the full variable domain is GAGVSQSPSNKVTEKGKDVELRCDPISGHTALYWYRQSLGQGLEFLIYFQGNSAPDKSGLPSDRFSAERTGGSVSTLTIQRTQQEDSAVYLCASSLALGQVGIFFGPGTRLTVL.

This chain links TRBV20-1 with TRBJ2-7; D may correspond to TRBD1 or TRBD2 (5 bases each). Per the germline V gene, CDR1 is DFQATT and CDR2 is SNEGSKA (reference sequence). The V end lost 3 bases, the J end lost 2 bases, and 11 bases lay between the germline ends. CDR3 length: 13 residues. The CDR3 DNA follows: TGCAGTGCTAGCCACCGAGGGGCCTACGAGCAGTACTTC. Residues: CSASHRGAYEQYF.

This clonotype was observed many times. The chain uses TRBV7-2 and TRBJ1-1; D is perhaps TRBD1 (6 bases). Germline V lookup: CDR1 SGHTA, CDR2 FQGNSA. V was clipped by 3 bases and J by 4 bases, with 12 bases between them. The CDR3 covers 14 residues. CDR3 sequence reads: CASSFGTPVTEAFF. CDR3 in DNA: TGTGCCAGCAGCTTTGGGACACCGGTCACTGAAGCTTTCTTT.

This clonotype has at least ten counts. The chain combines TRBV7-2 with TRBJ2-5; the match to TRBD1 covers 11 bases. Per germline, CDR1 SGHTA and CDR2 FQGNSA. The V and J ends lost 5 bases and 4 bases, in that order; junction bases with no gene match: 6. CDR3 length: 15 amino acids. CDR3: CASSLFGTGGETQYF. The CDR3 region has the DNA TGTGCCAGCAGCCTTTTTGGGACAGGGGGAGAGACCCAGTACTTC. Drawing the rest from reference TRBV7-2 and TRBJ2-5, the complete variable domain is GAGVSQSPSNKVTEKGKDVELRCDPISGHTALYWYRQSLGQGLEFLIYFQGNSAPDKSGLPSDRFSAERTGGSVSTLTIQRTQQEDSAVYLCASSLFGTGGETQYFGPGTRLLVL.

The sample holds a few counts of this clonotype. The gene calls are TRBV12-3 or TRBV12-4 and TRBJ1-3, with 9 nucleotides matching TRBD1. V lost 8 bases and J lost 8; bases outside the gene matches: 10. This CDR3 has 14 amino acids. The CDR3 DNA reads TGTGCCAGCGGCCGCGGGACAGGGCGGGACACCATATATTTT. As protein: CASGRGTGRDTIYF.

In its sample, this clonotype was seen a few times. V and J are TRBV7-2 and TRBJ2-3; D is uncertain. Per the germline V gene, CDR1 is SGHTA and CDR2 is FQGNSA. This CDR3 has 15 residues. V gave up 6 bases and J gave up 0 bases, with 13 bases separating them. The CDR3 DNA is TGTGCCAGCAGGCGAAGAGTCGCTAGCACAGATACGCAGTATTTT. Protein sequence: CASRRRVASTDTQYF.

This clonotype was counted only a few times. The chain combines TRBV2 with TRBJ1-6, with 8 positions matching TRBD1. Germline V CDR1 and CDR2: SNHLY, FYNNEI. The CDR3 covers 15 residues. V lost 7 bases to trimming and J lost 6 bases; unmatched junction nucleotides: 8. CDR3 loop: CASNQDRAGNSPLHF. The CDR3 DNA reads as TGTGCCAGCAATCAGGACAGGGCCGGTAATTCACCCCTCCACTTT.

This clonotype turned up a few times. The chain uses TRBV20-1 and TRBJ2-5; 7 bases match TRBD2. CDR1 is DFQATT, CDR2 SNEGSKA, per germline (reference sequence). CDR3 length: 15 amino acids. CDR3 residues: CSTLFLRGTRETQYF. For the CDR3, the DNA is TGCAGCACTCTATTCTTGCGGGGGACTCGAGAGACCCAGTACTTC.

There are a few counts of this clonotype. This sequence joins TRBV6-5 and TRBJ2-3; unclear D gene. V lost 5 bases, J lost 4 bases, and 19 bases lay in between. From germline, CDR1 is MNHEY and CDR2 SVGAGI. This CDR3 is built from 16 residues. The CDR3 is CASSTDVLPPPDTQYF. As DNA, the CDR3 is TGTGCCAGCAGTACGGACGTACTCCCACCACCAGATACGCAGTATTTT.

This clonotype was seen a handful of times. The gene calls are TRBV7-8 and TRBJ2-2; TRBD1 matches 7 bases. Germline CDR1 and CDR2: SGHVS and FQNEAQ. There are 16 residues in the CDR3. V was pared by 3 bases and J by 3 bases, with 7 bases of the junction left unmatched. The DNA for the CDR3 is TGTGCCAGCAGCTTCCTCAGGGGGTGGGACACCGGGGAGCTGTTTTTT. Protein sequence: CASSFLRGWDTGELFF.

This clonotype was detected a few times. The V and J genes are TRBV4-2 and TRBJ2-2; D may be TRBD2 (6 bases). Trimming cost V 0 bases and J 0 bases, with 14 bases left between them. The CDR3 totals 18 residues. Germline-derived CDR1 and CDR2 are LGHNA and YNFKEQ. The CDR3 loop is CASSQDPPGTANTGELFF. The CDR3, as DNA: TGTGCCAGCAGCCAAGACCCTCCCGGGACTGCGAACACCGGGGAGCTGTTTTTT.

The chain has TRBV5-1 and TRBJ1-3; 12 bases are shared with TRBD1. CDR1 and CDR2 (germline): SGHRS, YFSETQ. The CDR3 spans 17 residues. J lost 7 bases, V lost 0 bases, and 8 bases had no gene match. CDR3 coding DNA: TGCGCCAGCAGCTTGGAACCGGGACAGGGGGCGAGGAACACCATATATTTT. It codes for CASSLEPGQGARNTIYF.

This clonotype was seen more than once but under ten times. The V and J genes are TRBV9 and TRBJ2-5; 8 bases line up with TRBD2. Trimming at V came to 2 bases and at J to 6 bases, leaving 12 bases not matched to a gene. The V gene's germline CDR1 is SGDLS and CDR2 YYNGEE. There are 16 residues in the CDR3. CDR3 loop: CASSVGGGTRIQTQYF. The CDR3 nucleotides read TGTGCCAGCAGCGTTGGTGGCGGGACTAGGATACAGACCCAGTACTTC.

The chain combines TRBV6-6 with TRBJ2-2; 14 bases are shared with TRBD2. In germline, CDR1 is MNHNY, CDR2 SVGAGI (reference sequence). Unmatched junction bases numbered 0, after V lost 6 bases and J lost 6 bases. The CDR3 runs 14 residues. CDR3 amino acids: CASRTSGGAGELFF. The CDR3 DNA reads TGTGCCAGCAGGACTAGCGGGGGGGCCGGGGAGCTGTTTTTT.

This clonotype has more than one count but fewer than ten. The DNA of the CDR3 is TGTGCCAGCAGTCTAATCTGGGGTCGGTTGTACTTC. Translated: CASSLIWGRLYF. The V call is TRBV12-3 or TRBV12-4, the J call TRBJ2-4; D gene ambiguous. CDR3 size: 12 residues. The germline V and J ends were trimmed by 5 bases and 15 bases, with 17 bases remaining between them.

The chain carries TRBV2 and TRBJ2-7, with D perhaps matching TRBD1 (6 bases). Germline CDR1 reads SNHLY; CDR2 reads FYNNEI. Trimming left V 1 base short and J 3 bases short, with 13 bases between. The length of the CDR3 is 15 residues. CDR3 region: CASSEVAQGGYEQYF. The DNA for the CDR3 is TGTGCCAGCAGTGAAGTGGCACAGGGTGGCTACGAGCAGTACTTC.

The V call is TRBV20-1, the J call TRBJ1-1; 7 bases map to TRBD1. The germline V gene encodes CDR1 DFQATT and CDR2 SNEGSKA (reference sequence). CDR3 length: 14 amino acids. V lost 5 bases and J lost 1; bases outside the gene matches: 7. DNA of the CDR3: TGCAGTGCTTTACCGGACAGGACGAACACTGAAGCTTTCTTT. This sequence encodes CSALPDRTNTEAFF.